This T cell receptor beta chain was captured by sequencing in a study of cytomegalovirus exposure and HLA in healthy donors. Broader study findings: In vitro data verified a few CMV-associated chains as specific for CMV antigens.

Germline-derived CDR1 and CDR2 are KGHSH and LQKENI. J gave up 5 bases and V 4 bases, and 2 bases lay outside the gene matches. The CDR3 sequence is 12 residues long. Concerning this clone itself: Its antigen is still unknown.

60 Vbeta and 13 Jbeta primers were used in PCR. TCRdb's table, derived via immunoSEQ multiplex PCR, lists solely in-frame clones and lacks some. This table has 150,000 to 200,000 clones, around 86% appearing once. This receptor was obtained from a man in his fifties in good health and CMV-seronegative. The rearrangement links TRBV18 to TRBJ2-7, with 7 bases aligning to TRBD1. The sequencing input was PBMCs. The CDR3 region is CASSQGADEQYF. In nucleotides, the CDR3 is TGTGCCAGCTCACAGGGGGCCGACGAGCAGTACTTC.